A selection of T cell receptor beta chains follows, all from one sample in a study of blood T cell repertoires in COVID-19. Libraries were prepared by immunoSEQ multiplex PCR; TCRdb keeps only in-frame clonotypes and omits some of them. The top ten clones hold 2% to 2.5% of a sample with 85,000 to 120,000 clones, roughly 85% of them seen once. The specimen sequenced was peripheral blood. Receptor source: a man between 50 and 59 years old with active COVID-19. Both conserved end residues are part of each CDR3. Each record gives: J gene, clone size, V gene, D gene, CDR3 DNA, CDR3 protein. The D gene is left open where the match is weak. Only part of the rows carry a size: once, few, many, or a class if the clone is expanded.

TRBJ1-2	-	TRBV30	-	TGTGCCTGGAATCCGGACAGCCGCTACTATGGCTACACCTTC	CAWNPDSRYYGYTF
TRBJ1-6	-	TRBV7-2	-	TGTGCCAGCAGCCTACAGGGCGGGGGTAATTCACCCCTCCACTTT	CASSLQGGGNSPLHF
TRBJ1-3	-	TRBV3-1/TRBV3-2	-	TGTGCCAGCAGCCTCCGGCGGGACTCTGGAAACACCATATATTTT	CASSLRRDSGNTIYF
TRBJ1-2	-	TRBV6-1	-	TGTGCCAGCAGTGCATCCTTAGTTGACCGGGAGGCTAGCAACTATGGCTACACCTTC	CASSASLVDREASNYGYTF
TRBJ2-3	-	TRBV18	-	TGTGCCAGCTCACCACCGGTGACCCACAGGGGCACAGATACGCAGTATTTT	CASSPPVTHRGTDTQYF
TRBJ1-1	-	TRBV5-1	-	TGCGCCAGCAGCTTGGACGGCAGGGGAACCTCGAACACTGAAGCTTTCTTT	CASSLDGRGTSNTEAFF
TRBJ2-2	-	TRBV5-4	-	TGTGCCAGCAGTCGGGACTTTACCGGGGAGCTGTTTTTT	CASSRDFTGELFF
TRBJ2-7	-	TRBV7-2	TRBD2	TGTGCCAGCAGCTTACAGCGGGGGGTAATCTCCTACGAGCAGTACTTC	CASSLQRGVISYEQYF
TRBJ2-3	-	TRBV6-4	TRBD2	TGTGCCAGCAGTGACCGCCCAGCGGGGTCGTGGGATACGCAGTATTTT	CASSDRPAGSWDTQYF
TRBJ1-2	-	TRBV4-2	-	TGTGCCAGCAGCCAAGACCCAGGATTTAACTATGGCTACACCTTC	CASSQDPGFNYGYTF
TRBJ2-7	-	TRBV7-9	TRBD2	TGTGCCAGCAGCTTGACGACTAGCGGGGGCTACGAGCAGTACTTC	CASSLTTSGGYEQYF
TRBJ1-2	-	TRBV12-5	-	TGTGCTAGTTATCCAGAGGCGGGTGGCTACACCTTC	CASYPEAGGYTF
TRBJ2-5	-	TRBV30	TRBD1	TGTGCCTGGAGTCGATCCACAGGGGCGCACGGAGAGACCCAGTACTTC	CAWSRSTGAHGETQYF
TRBJ2-3	-	TRBV19	TRBD2	TGTGCCTCCCGAAGGGGACTAGCGGGGCAAGATACGCAGTATTTT	CASRRGLAGQDTQYF
TRBJ2-4	-	TRBV7-9	TRBD1	TGTGCCAGCAGCTATGGGACAGGGATTGCCAAAAACATTCAGTACTTC	CASSYGTGIAKNIQYF
TRBJ2-7	-	TRBV14	-	TGTGCCAGCAGCCAAGATCTAAGACAGGCAATGCAGTACTTC	CASSQDLRQAMQYF
TRBJ1-2	-	TRBV18	-	TGTGCCAGCTCACCATCAGGATTCTATGGCTACACCTTC	CASSPSGFYGYTF
TRBJ2-7	-	TRBV29-1	-	TGCAGCGTTGTAACAGGGTTGAGCTCCTACGAGCAGTACTTC	CSVVTGLSSYEQYF
TRBJ2-2	-	TRBV5-1	-	TGCGCCAGCAGCTACAGATACGAGTCCACCGGGGAGCTGTTTTTT	CASSYRYESTGELFF
TRBJ2-7	-	TRBV25-1	-	TGTGCCAGCAGGTCCGGGGACAACGCCTACGAGCAGTACTTC	CASRSGDNAYEQYF
TRBJ2-2	-	TRBV3-1/TRBV3-2	-	TGTGCCAGCAGCTCGGCGGGGATAGTCGGCGGGGAGCTGTTTTTT	CASSSAGIVGGELFF
TRBJ2-7	-	TRBV18	-	TGTGCCAGCTCACCTTCACTCGACAGGGAGGTGCAGTACTTC	CASSPSLDREVQYF
TRBJ2-7	-	TRBV21-1	-	TGTGCCAGCAGCAAATTTTTGTGCGCGGGGCAGTCCTACGAGCAGTACTTC	CASSKFLCAGQSYEQYF
TRBJ2-3	few	TRBV15	TRBD2	TGTGCCACCAGCAGAGATAGCGGGGGGGAGGGTACGCAGTATTTT	CATSRDSGGEGTQYF
TRBJ2-1	-	TRBV6-1	TRBD1	TGTGCCAGCAGTGAAATGGGACAGAAGCAGTTCTTC	CASSEMGQKQFF
TRBJ2-5	-	TRBV11-2	-	TGTGCCAGCAGCTTAGATCGGGAGACCCAGTACTTC	CASSLDRETQYF
TRBJ1-1	-	TRBV6-6	TRBD1	TGTGCCAGCAGTTTCGTTGGACAGGGGGTTGACGGTTTCTTT	CASSFVGQGVDGFF
TRBJ2-2	-	TRBV24-1	TRBD2	TGTGCCACCAGTGATCCACGGACTAGATCCGGGGAGCTGTTTTTT	CATSDPRTRSGELFF
TRBJ2-2	-	TRBV9	-	TGTGCCAGCAGCCCCAAGTCGACGGGTCAGAACACCGGGGAGCTGTTTTTT	CASSPKSTGQNTGELFF
TRBJ2-1	-	TRBV7-2	TRBD2	TGTGCCAGCAGCTTAAGACTAGCGGGGGGGCGAGGGCAGTTCTTC	CASSLRLAGGRGQFF
TRBJ2-7	-	TRBV19	-	TGTGCCAGTAGTAGTCTGTCAGGCTCCTACGAGCAGTACTTC	CASSSLSGSYEQYF
TRBJ1-5	-	TRBV6-5	TRBD1	TGTGCCAGCAGTACCGGACAGGGCAATCAGCCCCAGCATTTT	CASSTGQGNQPQHF
TRBJ2-3	-	TRBV5-1	TRBD2	TGCGCCAGCAGCGTTAGCGGGGGCGGTCGGGATACGCAGTATTTT	CASSVSGGGRDTQYF
TRBJ2-3	-	TRBV27	-	TGTGCCAGCAGTTTATCTCCTACTAGCACAGATACGCAGTATTTT	CASSLSPTSTDTQYF
TRBJ1-2	few	TRBV19	TRBD1	TGTGCCAGTAGTATAGACAGGGGGCAGGACTATGGCTACACCTTC	CASSIDRGQDYGYTF
TRBJ2-3	-	TRBV6-5	-	TGTGCCAGCAGTTACACTCCGGGACTTCATCCGTATTTT	CASSYTPGLHPYF
TRBJ2-1	-	TRBV7-6	-	TGTGCCAGCAGCTTGGGGGGGCTGGGGCAGTTCTTC	CASSLGGLGQFF
TRBJ2-6	-	TRBV5-1	-	TGCGCCAGCAGCGCCCAGCAGGGAGGTCTTTCTGGGGCCAACGTCCTGACTTTC	CASSAQQGGLSGANVLTF
TRBJ2-2	once	TRBV30	-	TGTGCCTGGAGGGGCCAAGCGGAGGTCCACACCGGGGAGCTGTTTTTT	CAWRGQAEVHTGELFF
TRBJ1-1	-	TRBV19	TRBD1	TGTGCCAGTAGCGACAGGGGGGGGAGCACTGAAGCTTTCTTT	CASSDRGGSTEAFF
TRBJ2-2	-	TRBV9	TRBD2	TGTGCCAGCAGCCGGCGAAGTTGGACTAGCGCAGACGGGGAGCTGTTTTTT	CASSRRSWTSADGELFF
TRBJ2-2	-	TRBV7-2	TRBD1	TGTGCCAGCAGAGGCTGGACAGGGGCGGCCGGGGAGCTGTTTTTT	CASRGWTGAAGELFF
TRBJ2-6	-	TRBV4-1	-	TGCGCCAGCAGCTGGGAGGTTAGCTCTGGGGCCAACGTCCTGACTTTC	CASSWEVSSGANVLTF
TRBJ1-6	-	TRBV10-3	TRBD1	TGTGCCATCAGTTCAGGGGGCGAACGGAAATCACCCCTCCACTTT	CAISSGGERKSPLHF
TRBJ1-2	-	TRBV5-1	TRBD1	TGCGCCAGCAGGGCTATGGACAGGAACTATGGCTACACCTTC	CASRAMDRNYGYTF
TRBJ1-2	-	TRBV19	TRBD1	TGTGCCAGTAATACAGGGGGGGGCTATGGCTACACCTTC	CASNTGGGYGYTF